Presented here are 23 T cell receptor beta chains from one specimen sequenced in a study of breast tumors, draining lymph nodes, adjacent tissues. Samples came from axillary lymph nodes draining the breast cancer. MiXCR was run by TCRdb on the multiplex PCR reads, yielding one entry per CDR3 protein. The table lists about 270,000 distinct CDR3 sequences, under 35% of them singletons. The sample comprised axillary lymph node tissue. The receptors stem from a female donor with breast cancer. Some clones in this sample may be carry-over from other donors' samples.

About this clonotype: A much larger clone differs by one base, so this may be a read error. The J gene is TRBJ2-3, the V gene TRBV12-3 or TRBV12-4; 9 nucleotides align to TRBD1. The CDR3 consists of 17 residues. The ends lost 5 bases at V and 2 bases at J; junction bases unmatched: 11. The CDR3 sequence is CASSRRQGGMTTDTQYF. In DNA, the CDR3 is TGTGCCAGCAGTCGCAGACAGGGGGGGATGACCACAGATACGCAGTATTTT.

V and J are TRBV29-1 and TRBJ2-7; possible D gene TRBD2, 7 bases. The germline V and J ends were trimmed by 7 bases and 1 base, with 14 bases remaining between them. Germline V lookup: CDR1 SQVTM, CDR2 ANQGSEA. This CDR3 is 13 amino acids long. The CDR3 bases are TGCAGCGGAGGAGGGGGAGGGTCCTACGAGCAGTACTTC. It codes for CSGGGGGSYEQYF.

The CDR3 DNA is TGTGCCATCTCTGATCGATTTTTGAATGAGCAGTTCTTC. This gives the protein CAISDRFLNEQFF. V gene TRBV6-2 or TRBV6-3 combines with J gene TRBJ2-1; D call uncertain. The V gene's germline CDR1 is MNHEY and CDR2 SVGEGT. The CDR3 is made up of 13 amino acids. With 10 bases removed from V and 7 bases from J, the gap between germline ends came to 17 bases.

This clonotype came up many times. V and J are TRBV7-2 and TRBJ2-1; TRBD2 aligns across 16 bases. V gave up 4 bases and J gave up 0 bases; unmatched junction bases: 6. The CDR3 loop spans 19 amino acids. Per the germline V gene, CDR1 is SGHTA and CDR2 is FQGNSA. The DNA for the CDR3 is TGTGCCAGCAGCTCCCCTGGGACTAGCGGGAGGGGCTCCTACAATGAGCAGTTCTTC. Residues: CASSSPGTSGRGSYNEQFF.

This clonotype was observed many times. This chain uses TRBV19 with TRBJ2-1; possibly TRBD2 for D (6 bases). Deletions cut 10 bases from V and 9 bases from J, with 16 bases between. The CDR3 contains 12 residues. The germline gives CDR1 LNHDA, CDR2 SQIVND (reference sequence). The CDR3 protein is CATSRGGAEQFF. CDR3 nucleotide sequence: TGTGCCACTTCAAGGGGCGGGGCTGAGCAGTTCTTC.

This clonotype was recorded at least ten times. V gene TRBV7-2 combines with J gene TRBJ2-1; 8 nucleotides line up with TRBD1. Germline CDR1 is SGHTA and CDR2 is FQGNSA. This CDR3 comprises 16 residues. V shed 10 bases and J 1 base; nucleotides not matched to a gene: 12. CDR3 sequence (DNA): TGTGCCACCCAACAGGGGGGTGGCTCATCCTACAATGAGCAGTTCTTC. It codes for CATQQGGGSSYNEQFF.

Note on this clonotype: Possible read error: a much larger clone is one base away. This chain connects TRBV19 to TRBJ2-1; 7 bases are a match to TRBD2. With V trimmed by 5 bases and J by 5 bases, 9 bases remained unmatched. Germline V CDR1 and CDR2: LNHDA, SQIVND (reference sequence). This CDR3 has 15 residues. The CDR3 is CASSVAGTKDNEQFF. CDR3 nucleotides: TGTGCCAGTAGTGTCGCCGGGACTAAAGACAATGAGCAGTTCTTC.

Regarding this clonotype: This could be a read error, since a much larger clone is one nucleotide away. The V gene is TRBV5-4, the J gene TRBJ2-7; D assignment may be TRBD1 or TRBD2 (6 bases each). The CDR3 length is 14 residues. Germline V lookup: CDR1 SGHNT, CDR2 YYREEE (reference sequence). CDR3 region: CAGSSLEGGYEQYF. Written as DNA, the CDR3 is TGTGCCGGCAGCTCCTTGGAGGGGGGATACGAGCAGTACTTC.

This clonotype occurred many times. The V call is TRBV6-2 or TRBV6-3, the J call TRBJ2-3; no definite D call. Per the germline V gene, CDR1 is MNHEY and CDR2 is SVGEGT. CDR3 length equals 14 residues. Trimming shortened V by 8 bases and J by 6 bases, and 18 bases separated the two germline ends. CDR3 residues: CASSARQAWDTQYF. The CDR3, as DNA: TGTGCCAGCTCTGCCCGGCAGGCCTGGGATACGCAGTATTTT.

This clonotype was counted at least ten times. The genes are TRBV6-1 and TRBJ2-3; TRBD2 matches 9 bases. The V gene end was trimmed by 2 bases and the J gene end by 1 base; junction bases not matched to a gene: 4. The CDR3 runs to 16 residues. Germline CDR1 reads MNHNS; CDR2 reads SASEGT. CDR3 in DNA: TGTGCCAGCAGTGAATGGCGGGAGGGCCGCACAGATACGCAGTATTTT. This translates into CASSEWREGRTDTQYF.

Points on this clonotype: A much larger clone differs by one base, so this may be a read error. V usage is TRBV6-4 and J usage is TRBJ2-5; D is undetermined. The CDR3 is 12 residues long. CDR1 and CDR2 (germline): MRHNA, SNTAGT. V lost 8 bases and J lost 5, with 12 bases in between. CDR3 nucleotides: TGTGCCAGCGGCCGGAGTCGGGAGACCCAGTACTTC. Translating it yields CASGRSRETQYF.

Details on this clonotype: A much more abundant neighbour one base away suggests this may be a read error. The rearrangement joins TRBV13 to TRBJ2-2; 8 bases agree with TRBD2. The germline V gene encodes CDR1 PRHDT and CDR2 FYEKMQ (reference sequence). This CDR3 region has 16 residues. The CDR3 DNA reads TGTGCCGGCAGTAGTCGGGAGGGCCACGTCACCGGGGAGCTGTTTTTT. This translates into CAGSSREGHVTGELFF.

This clonotype was seen at least ten times. This chain joins TRBV20-1 and TRBJ1-5, with a possible D match to TRBD1 (6 bases). Trimming pared 4 bases from V and 5 bases from J, leaving 18 bases between. CDR3 length: 15 residues. The V gene's germline CDR1 is DFQATT and CDR2 SNEGSKA (reference sequence). In DNA, the CDR3 is TGCAGTGCTATCTCAGGACAGCCCACCCATCAGCCCCAGCATTTT. The encoded protein is CSAISGQPTHQPQHF.

On this clonotype: A much larger clone is a single base away; this may be a read error. V and J are TRBV13 and TRBJ2-2; D is perhaps TRBD2 (7 bases). The CDR3 extends over 16 amino acids. The germline V gene encodes CDR1 PRHDT and CDR2 FYEKMQ (reference sequence). The V and J ends lost 2 bases and 4 bases respectively, with 14 bases between them. CDR3 loop: CASSLRGGRATGELFF. The CDR3 nucleotides are TGTGCCAGCAGCTTAAGGGGGGGGCGCGCCACCGGGGAGCTGTTTTTT.

This clonotype was detected a few times. CDR3 sequence: CASSQEGTSGPKNIQYF. The CDR3 region has the DNA TGCGCCAGCAGCCAAGAGGGGACTAGCGGGCCCAAAAACATTCAGTACTTC. The chain is built from TRBV4-1 and TRBJ2-4; 12 bases agree with TRBD2. This CDR3 contains 17 residues. CDR1 and CDR2 from the germline V gene are MGHRA and YSYEKL. The V gene end was trimmed by 0 bases and the J gene end by 2 bases; junction bases not matched to a gene: 2.

This clonotype was seen repeatedly, ten times or more. This chain links TRBV19 with TRBJ1-3; TRBD1 matches 7 bases. This CDR3 region has 15 residues. Looked up from germline, CDR1 is LNHDA and CDR2 is SQIVND (reference sequence). With 3 bases clipped from V and 4 bases from J, the junction kept 6 bases outside the gene matches. In DNA, the CDR3 is TGTGCCAGTAGTATCCGACAGGGACCCGGAAACACCATATATTTT. Translated: CASSIRQGPGNTIYF.

Comments on this clonotype: This is likely a read error, given that the CDR3 carries no conserved phenylalanine or tryptophan at its end. This chain uses TRBV7-2 with TRBJ1-2; a weak D match, TRBD1 (5 bases). The CDR3 sequence is 15 residues long. Trimming cost V 5 bases and J 4 bases, with 17 bases left between them. Germline V gene sequence: CDR1 SGHTA, CDR2 FQGNSA. CDR3 sequence reads: CASSQGLGGGYGYTL. DNA for the CDR3: TGTGCCAGCAGCCAGGGTCTGGGGGGAGGCTATGGCTACACCCTC.

This clonotype was counted ten times or more. The chain recombines TRBV11-3 with TRBJ2-1; 9 bases fit TRBD2. Germline CDR1 SGHNT, CDR2 YENEEA. J gave up 8 bases and V 1 base, and 6 bases lay outside the gene matches. This CDR3 has 15 amino acids. CDR3 DNA sequence: TGTGCCAGCAGCTTAGTTAGCGGGAGTCTCTATGAGCAGTTCTTC. Its protein product is CASSLVSGSLYEQFF.

This clonotype showed up many times. V and J are TRBV24-1 and TRBJ2-7, with 7 bases matching TRBD2. CDR1 and CDR2 from the germline V gene are KGHDR and SFDVKD. V shed 6 bases, J shed 6 bases, and the junction held 10 bases outside the gene matches. The CDR3 extends over 14 amino acids. The CDR3 region is CATSSKGGRAEQYF. The CDR3 coding sequence is TGTGCCACCAGTTCCAAAGGAGGGAGGGCCGAGCAGTACTTC.

There are many counts of this clonotype. The V call is TRBV6-1, the J call TRBJ2-5; 10 nucleotides line up with TRBD2. This CDR3 has 16 amino acids. The trim removed 5 bases at V and 1 base at J, leaving 7 bases unmatched. Germline CDR1 reads MNHNS; CDR2 reads SASEGT. As DNA, the CDR3 is TGTGCCAGCAGTCAAAGCGGGAGGGGTGCCCAAGAGACCCAGTACTTC. Translating gives CASSQSGRGAQETQYF.

This clonotype was seen ten or more times. This chain links TRBV12-3 or TRBV12-4 with TRBJ2-2, with D perhaps assigned TRBD1 or TRBD2 (6 bases each). Trimming took 7 bases from V and 5 from J, leaving 11 bases between them. This CDR3 is 13 amino acids long. The CDR3, as DNA: TGTGCCAGCAATAGGGGGGTTACCGGGGAGCTGTTTTTT. It is translated as CASNRGVTGELFF.

This chain links TRBV19 with TRBJ2-1, with 7 bases matching TRBD2. CDR1 and CDR2 (germline): LNHDA, SQIVND (reference sequence). The CDR3 has 15 residues. V was pared by 4 bases and J by 5 bases, with 8 bases of the junction left unmatched. CDR3: CASSTKRDENNEQFF. The CDR3 coding sequence is TGTGCCAGTAGTACCAAGCGGGACGAGAACAATGAGCAGTTCTTC. Variable domain in full (rest from reference TRBV19 and TRBJ2-1): DGGITQSPKYLFRKEGQNVTLSCEQNLNHDAMYWYRQDPGQGLRLIYYSQIVNDFQKGDIAEGYSVSREKKESFPLTVTSAQKNPTAFYLCASSTKRDENNEQFFGPGTRLTVL.

This clonotype was counted ten times or more. The chain combines TRBV20-1 with TRBJ2-7; TRBD2 might be the D (6 bases). Trimming pared 1 base from V and 7 bases from J, leaving 17 bases between. This CDR3 is 14 amino acids long. CDR1 and CDR2 (germline): DFQATT, SNEGSKA (reference sequence). Here the CDR3 reads CSARAPAEGREQYF. In DNA form, the CDR3 reads TGCAGTGCTAGAGCGCCGGCGGAGGGACGGGAGCAGTACTTC.